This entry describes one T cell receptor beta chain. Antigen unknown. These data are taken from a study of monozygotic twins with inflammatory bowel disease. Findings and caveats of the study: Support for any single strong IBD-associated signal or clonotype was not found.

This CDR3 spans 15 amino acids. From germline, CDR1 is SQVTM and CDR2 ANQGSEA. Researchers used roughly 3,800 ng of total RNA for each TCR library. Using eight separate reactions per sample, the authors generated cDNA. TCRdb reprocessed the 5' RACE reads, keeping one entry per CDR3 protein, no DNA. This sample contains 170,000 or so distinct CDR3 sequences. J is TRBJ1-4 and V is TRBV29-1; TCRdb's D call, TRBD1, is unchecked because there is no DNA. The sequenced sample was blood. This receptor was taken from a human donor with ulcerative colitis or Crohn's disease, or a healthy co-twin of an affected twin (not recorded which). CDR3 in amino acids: CSVEVQTGYNEKLFF.